A selection of T cell receptor beta chains follows, all from one sample in a study of cytomegalovirus exposure and HLA in healthy donors. Clones were sequenced by immunoSEQ multiplex PCR, and TCRdb holds only the in-frame ones, with some missing. The data hold under 170,000 clones, with 75% to 85% observed a single time. The sample comprised PBMCs. The receptor set was obtained from a human donor in good health. CDR3s include the opening cysteine and the closing phenylalanine or tryptophan. Fields, in order: V gene, clone size, CDR3 length, J gene, D gene, CDR3 protein, CDR3 DNA. The D gene is left open where the match is weak. Part of the rows lack a size; the others show once, few, many or a class for expanded clones.

v_call: TRBV9; clone_size: -; cdr3_length: 14; j_call: TRBJ2-7; d_call: TRBD1; cdr3_aa: CASSPRQGTYEQYF; cdr3_nt: TGTGCCAGCAGCCCTAGACAGGGGACCTACGAGCAGTACTTC
v_call: TRBV28; clone_size: -; cdr3_length: 16; j_call: TRBJ1-5; d_call: TRBD1; cdr3_aa: CASSPDRGRLNQPQHF; cdr3_nt: TGTGCCAGCAGCCCGGACAGGGGGCGATTGAATCAGCCCCAGCATTTT
v_call: TRBV11-2; clone_size: -; cdr3_length: 15; j_call: TRBJ1-4; d_call: -; cdr3_aa: CASSSSWGANEKLFF; cdr3_nt: TGTGCCAGCAGTTCTTCATGGGGAGCGAATGAAAAACTGTTTTTT
v_call: TRBV6-1; clone_size: -; cdr3_length: 15; j_call: TRBJ1-6; d_call: TRBD1; cdr3_aa: CASSETGGRNSPLHF; cdr3_nt: TGTGCCAGCAGTGAAACAGGGGGAAGAAATTCACCCCTCCACTTT
v_call: TRBV10-2; clone_size: -; cdr3_length: 13; j_call: TRBJ2-7; d_call: TRBD1; cdr3_aa: CASSVQGLGEQYF; cdr3_nt: TGCGCCAGCAGTGTACAGGGGCTTGGCGAGCAGTACTTC
v_call: TRBV5-1; clone_size: -; cdr3_length: 14; j_call: TRBJ2-5; d_call: -; cdr3_aa: CASSLVGREETQYF; cdr3_nt: TGCGCCAGCAGCTTGGTCGGCAGGGAAGAGACCCAGTACTTC
v_call: TRBV6-1; clone_size: -; cdr3_length: 15; j_call: TRBJ2-3; d_call: TRBD2; cdr3_aa: CASISSGGASDTQYF; cdr3_nt: TGTGCCAGCATCAGTAGCGGGGGGGCCTCGGATACGCAGTATTTT
v_call: TRBV18; clone_size: -; cdr3_length: 19; j_call: TRBJ2-1; d_call: -; cdr3_aa: CASSQVSAVRLSLYNEQFF; cdr3_nt: TGTGCCAGCTCCCAAGTCAGTGCGGTGAGGCTCTCCCTTTACAATGAGCAGTTCTTC
v_call: TRBV18; clone_size: -; cdr3_length: 14; j_call: TRBJ1-2; d_call: TRBD1; cdr3_aa: CASSPDRGTYGYTF; cdr3_nt: TGTGCCAGCTCACCAGACAGGGGAACCTATGGCTACACCTTC
v_call: TRBV18; clone_size: -; cdr3_length: 15; j_call: TRBJ2-3; d_call: TRBD2; cdr3_aa: CASSQWTSVTDTQYF; cdr3_nt: TGTGCCAGCTCGCAATGGACTAGCGTCACAGATACGCAGTATTTT
v_call: TRBV5-5; clone_size: -; cdr3_length: 14; j_call: TRBJ1-1; d_call: -; cdr3_aa: CASSLGGRVTEAFF; cdr3_nt: TGTGCCAGCAGCTTAGGAGGAAGGGTTACTGAAGCTTTCTTT
v_call: TRBV29-1; clone_size: few; cdr3_length: 13; j_call: TRBJ1-2; d_call: TRBD1; cdr3_aa: CSVADRGTYGYTF; cdr3_nt: TGCAGCGTTGCGGACAGGGGAACCTATGGCTACACCTTC